The 3 T cell receptor beta chains listed next were all sequenced from one sample in a study of vaccination and CD4 T cells after COVID-19. Noted time point: late sampling 161 to 241 days after vaccination in three convalescent patients. From the PCR reads, TCRdb called clonotypes with MiXCR, one entry per CDR3 protein. Among 35,000 to 45,000 distinct CDR3 sequences, around 33% were seen once, and the ten largest hold about 5.3%. This material consisted of CD4+ T cells from blood, taken about 7 months after SARS-CoV-2 vaccination. These receptor sequences come from a human donor who had recovered from COVID-19.

Turning to this clonotype: The junction differs from germline at one of its ends, possibly a read error. This chain uses TRBV20-1 with TRBJ2-7; TRBD1 matches at 7 bases. CDR3 size: 14 residues. Germline V CDR1 and CDR2: DFQATT, SNEGSKA (reference sequence). The CDR3 sequence is CGARPDRSDYEQYF. The CDR3 DNA reads TGCGGTGCTAGGCCGGACAGGAGTGACTACGAGCAGTACTTC.

This clonotype was seen a handful of times. The V gene is TRBV6-4, the J gene TRBJ2-7; D perhaps matches TRBD1 (6 bases). Germline assignment: CDR1 MRHNA and CDR2 SNTAGT. The germline V and J ends were trimmed by 5 bases and 7 bases, with 15 bases remaining between them. This CDR3 contains 13 residues. CDR3: CASSYQTGTEQYF. The DNA for the CDR3 is TGTGCCAGCAGTTACCAAACCGGGACAGAGCAGTACTTC.

This clonotype has just a few counts. The chain has TRBV28 and TRBJ2-7, with TRBD2 as a possible D gene (5 bases). This CDR3 region has 14 residues. Trimming removed 8 bases from V and 3 bases from J, with 17 bases in between. CDR1 is MDHEN and CDR2 is SYDVKM in the germline V gene. Here the CDR3 DNA reads TGTGCCAGCTACGGGCCGGGATCTTTCTACGAGCAGTACTTC. The encoded protein is CASYGPGSFYEQYF.